The sequence of this TCR beta chain was determined in a study of blood T cell repertoires in COVID-19. In the study overall: The United States, Italy and Spain supplied acute and convalescent COVID-19 samples. Sample material is recorded as cDNA or gDNA derived from T cells, B-cell-depleted T cells, or PBMCs.

In the authors' methods: It was from reference gene primer amplification that nucleated cell counts were estimated. TCRdb's table, derived via immunoSEQ multiplex PCR, lists solely in-frame clones and lacks some. The V and J calls and clone size are taken from that table; D and trimming were inferred from the DNA. This sample has about 160,000 clones, with about 80% found just once. The length of the CDR3 is 15 residues. V trimming: 5 bases; J trimming: 4 bases; junction bases outside the gene matches: 8. Per the germline V gene, CDR1 is MNHEY and CDR2 is SMNVEV (reference sequence). The sequenced sample consisted of peripheral blood. This sequence originates from an elderly woman with acute or convalescent COVID-19. The J gene is TRBJ1-3, the V gene TRBV27, with 7 nucleotides matching TRBD1. The CDR3 sequence: CASSPFGTVGNTIYF. CDR3 nucleotides: TGTGCCAGCAGTCCCTTTGGGACAGTCGGAAACACCATATATTTT.